This T cell receptor beta chain was recovered during a study of T cells in women clearing cervical HPV infection. General study results and limits: Repertoire richness, not evenness, was significantly elevated in CIN3+ cases versus controls.

The CDR3 is 14 residues long. Per the germline V gene, CDR1 is SQVTM and CDR2 is ANQGSEA. With V trimmed by 5 bases and J by 8 bases, 9 bases remained unmatched. As to this clone: What it binds is not known. The read falls 3 residues short of the CDR3 end, and the missing part is taken from the germline J gene.

Assay: immunoSEQ multiplex PCR; the TCRdb copy retains only in-frame clones and omits some. The repertoire table contains about 16,000 clones. The sample taken for sequencing was blood buffy coat. The sequence was obtained from a woman between 18 and 70 years old with a cervical HPV16 infection that either progressed to CIN3+ or cleared (not recorded which). The chain recombines TRBV29-1 with TRBJ2-1; TRBD1 matches 10 bases. The CDR3 spells CSVSRGQGYDEQFF. The covered CDR3 bases are TGCAGCGTTTCCAGGGGACAGGGGTACGATGAG.